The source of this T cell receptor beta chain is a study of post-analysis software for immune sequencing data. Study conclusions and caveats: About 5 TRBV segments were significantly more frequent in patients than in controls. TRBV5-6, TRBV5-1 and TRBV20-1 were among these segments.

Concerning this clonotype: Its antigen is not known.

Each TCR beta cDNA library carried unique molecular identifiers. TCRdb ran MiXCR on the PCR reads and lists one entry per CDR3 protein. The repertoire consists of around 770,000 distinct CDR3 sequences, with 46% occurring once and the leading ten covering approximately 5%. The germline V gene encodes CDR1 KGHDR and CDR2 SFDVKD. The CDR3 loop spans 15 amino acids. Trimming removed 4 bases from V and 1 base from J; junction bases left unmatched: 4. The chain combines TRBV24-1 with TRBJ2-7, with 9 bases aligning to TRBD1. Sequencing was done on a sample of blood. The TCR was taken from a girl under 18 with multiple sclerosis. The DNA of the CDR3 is TGTGCCACCAGTGACCCGGGACAGGGTTCCTACGAGCAGTACTTC. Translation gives CATSDPGQGSYEQYF.